Presented here are 18 T cell receptor beta chains from one specimen sequenced in a study of blood T cell repertoires in COVID-19. Clones were sequenced by immunoSEQ multiplex PCR, and TCRdb holds only the in-frame ones, with some missing. The data contain more than 350,000 clones, over 75% of them singletons. The sample was PBMCs or T cells enriched from blood (not recorded which). The receptors here all came from a man aged 18 to 29 who had recovered from COVID-19.

This clone was seen just once. The chain combines TRBV5-8 with TRBJ2-7; tentatively, D is TRBD1 (6 bases). V shed 5 bases and J shed 7 bases, with 19 bases lying between them. Per the germline V gene, CDR1 is SGHTS and CDR2 is YDEGEE. The CDR3 has 14 residues. CDR3 nucleotide sequence: TGTGCCAGCAGTCTTGTCCGTCAACAGGGAGAGCAGTACTTC. This encodes CASSLVRQQGEQYF.

The chain employs TRBV18 and TRBJ1-2; 8 nucleotides align to TRBD1. This CDR3 spans 14 amino acids. The junction had 4 bases not matched to a gene; V was cut back by 2 bases and J by 5 bases. Germline V gives CDR1 KGHSH, CDR2 LQKENI. CDR3: CASSPKGQDYGYTF. The DNA for the CDR3 is TGTGCCAGCTCACCAAAGGGACAGGATTATGGCTACACCTTC.

This clone was picked up one time. V gene TRBV6-1 combines with J gene TRBJ1-1; the D gene is possibly TRBD1 (5 bases). Germline-derived CDR1 and CDR2 are MNHNS and SASEGT. The CDR3 covers 14 residues. V was clipped by 3 bases and J by 9 bases, with 17 bases between them. The CDR3 spells CASSEKGTNTKAFF. CDR3 DNA sequence: TGTGCCAGCAGTGAGAAGGGGACTAACACGAAAGCTTTCTTT.

V is TRBV25-1 and J is TRBJ2-3; possible D gene TRBD2, 6 bases. CDR3 size: 13 residues. Trimming cost V 2 bases and J 4 bases, with 7 bases left between them. Germline-derived CDR1 and CDR2 are MGHDK and SYGVNS. The CDR3 loop reads CASSEGGADTQYF. CDR3 sequence (DNA): TGTGCCAGCAGTGAAGGAGGGGCAGATACGCAGTATTTT.

The chain couples TRBV19 to TRBJ1-4; possible D gene TRBD1, 5 bases. Germline-derived CDR1 and CDR2 are LNHDA and SQIVND (reference sequence). CDR3 length equals 19 residues. V was pared by 0 bases and J by 5 bases, with 22 bases between. The CDR3 nucleotides read TGTGCCAGTAGTATAGATACTCTCCCCATCGACAGCCTAAATGAAAAACTGTTTTTT. It specifies CASSIDTLPIDSLNEKLFF.

This sequence joins TRBV27 and TRBJ1-4, with D unclear. Trimming left V 3 bases short and J 3 bases short, with 11 bases between. Germline V CDR1 and CDR2: MNHEY, SMNVEV (reference sequence). The CDR3 has 15 residues. DNA of the CDR3: TGTGCCAGCAGTTTGTATGAGGATTCTAATGAAAAACTGTTTTTT. It is translated as CASSLYEDSNEKLFF.

The chain recombines TRBV3-1 (or the pseudogene TRBV3-2) with TRBJ1-1; no definite D call. The V end lost 1 base, the J end lost 5 bases, and 14 bases lay between the germline ends. This CDR3 has 15 residues. Germline CDR1 LGHDT, CDR2 YNNKEL (reference sequence). The CDR3 loop is CASSQGGGVGTEAFF. CDR3 nucleotide sequence: TGTGCCAGCAGCCAAGGAGGCGGGGTCGGGACTGAAGCTTTCTTT.

The chain combines TRBV2 with TRBJ1-2, with TRBD1 matching 8 bases. J lost 8 bases, V lost 6 bases, and 5 bases had no gene match. This CDR3 has 12 amino acids. Per the germline V gene, CDR1 is SNHLY and CDR2 is FYNNEI. CDR3 region: CASRGDRYGYTF. CDR3 nucleotides: TGTGCCAGCAGGGGGGACAGGTACGGCTACACCTTC.

The chain carries TRBV6-2 or TRBV6-3 and TRBJ2-7; 9 positions agree with TRBD1. V trimming: 6 bases; J trimming: 2 bases; junction bases outside the gene matches: 5. In germline, CDR1 is MNHEY, CDR2 SVGEGT. There are 14 residues in the CDR3. CDR3 protein: CASSPRQGAYEQYF. In nucleotides, the CDR3 is TGTGCCAGCAGCCCCCGACAGGGGGCCTACGAGCAGTACTTC.

J is TRBJ2-3 and V is TRBV28; D is possibly TRBD2 (6 bases). The V end lost 6 bases, the J end lost 1 base, and 11 bases lay between the germline ends. Germline assignment: CDR1 MDHEN and CDR2 SYDVKM. CDR3 length: 14 residues. The CDR3 nucleotides read TGTGCCAGCAGCCAAGCGGGCGGCACAGATACGCAGTATTTT. This sequence encodes CASSQAGGTDTQYF.

V and J are TRBV14 and TRBJ2-5, with D perhaps TRBD1 (5 bases). Germline values: CDR1 SGHDN, CDR2 FVKESK. The CDR3 loop spans 13 amino acids. The V end lost 1 base, the J end lost 7 bases, and 10 bases lay between the germline ends. DNA for the CDR3: TGTGCCAGCAGCCAAGCTACAGGCGGGACCCAGTACTTC. Its translation: CASSQATGGTQYF. Drawing the rest from reference TRBV14 and TRBJ2-5, the complete variable domain is EAGVTQFPSHSVIEKGQTVTLRCDPISGHDNLYWYRRVMGKEIKFLLHFVKESKQDESGMPNNRFLAERTGGTYSTLKVQPAELEDSGVYFCASSQATGGTQYFGPGTRLLVL.

The chain recombines TRBV9 with TRBJ1-2; TRBD1 aligns across 9 bases. The V gene's germline CDR1 is SGDLS and CDR2 YYNGEE. After removal of 4 bases from V and 5 bases from J, the junction contained 6 bases not matched to a gene. This CDR3 has 14 residues. The CDR3 DNA sequence: TGTGCCAGCAGCCCCTGGGACAGGGAGTATGGCTACACCTTC. This encodes CASSPWDREYGYTF.

This chain links TRBV2 with TRBJ2-2; 7 positions match TRBD2. Germline trimming cut 4 bases from V and 6 bases from J; bases unmatched to any gene: 2. The CDR3 runs 13 residues. Looked up from germline, CDR1 is SNHLY and CDR2 is FYNNEI. The CDR3 region is CASSGEGAGELFF. The CDR3 region has the DNA TGTGCCAGCAGTGGGGAGGGTGCCGGGGAGCTGTTTTTT.

The chain links TRBV3-1 (or the pseudogene TRBV3-2) to TRBJ2-1; TRBD2 aligns across 10 bases. With V trimmed by 2 bases and J by 7 bases, 17 bases remained unmatched. The germline V gene encodes CDR1 LGHDT and CDR2 YNNKEL (reference sequence). This CDR3 comprises 19 residues. This CDR3 reads CASSQFDGGSGGAFNEQFF. The CDR3 DNA is TGTGCCAGCAGCCAATTCGACGGCGGGAGCGGGGGGGCCTTTAATGAGCAGTTCTTC.

This CDR3 reads CASRAGGRDTQYF. The CDR3 DNA sequence: TGTGCCAGCAGGGCGGGGGGGCGAGATACGCAGTATTTT. The chain uses TRBV27 and TRBJ2-3, with 9 bases that match TRBD2. The V and J ends lost 6 bases and 5 bases, in that order; junction bases with no gene match: 3. The CDR3 covers 13 residues. The germline gives CDR1 MNHEY, CDR2 SMNVEV (reference sequence).

This chain connects TRBV2 to TRBJ2-3, with D tentatively TRBD2 (7 bases). Germline V lookup: CDR1 SNHLY, CDR2 FYNNEI. Trimming pared 8 bases from V and 3 bases from J, leaving 18 bases between. The CDR3 sequence is 15 residues long. CDR3 residues: CASGKGGAATDTQYF. The CDR3 region has the DNA TGTGCCAGCGGCAAAGGGGGGGCGGCGACAGATACGCAGTATTTT.

The V call is TRBV21-1, the J call TRBJ2-7; whether TRBD1, the table's D call, matches the DNA was not checked. TRBV21-1 is a pseudogene. The length of the CDR3 is 13 residues. The CDR3 here is CASSNGTRYEQYF. The CDR3 DNA reads TGTGCCAGCAGCAACGGGACACGTTACGAGCAGTACTTC.

The chain links TRBV10-2 to TRBJ1-4; possible D gene TRBD1, 6 bases. V lost 0 bases and J lost 12, with 23 bases in between. The CDR3 has 17 residues. Germline V gene sequence: CDR1 WSHSY, CDR2 SAAADI. In DNA form, the CDR3 reads TGCGCCAGCAGTGAGTCGGGGCAGGCCCTTGGGCGGGGGCAACTGTTTTTT. It codes for CASSESGQALGRGQLFF.